This paragraph covers one T cell receptor (beta chain) sequence. Its binding antigen is unknown. Per-base quality was not reported, and no clone a single base away is much larger than it. The germline V gene (reference sequence) provides CDR1 DFQATT and CDR2 SNEGSKA. The CDR3 sequence holds 11 residues, the cysteine and phenylalanine included. Here the CDR3 DNA is all that survives: 33 bases in frame from base 1. Enrolling through a virtual design, the prospective study's participants ranged in age from about 18 to 100 years and lived across 24 United States geographic areas. Cohort assignment in the prospective study relied on participant-reported clinical history from a screening survey and a study questionnaire. For ImmuneRACE Cohort 3, a participant was defined as recovered based on two consecutive negative NP/OP PCR tests, clearance by a healthcare professional, or resolution of symptoms. In the prospective study, mobile phlebotomists collected whole blood, serum and a nasopharyngeal or oropharyngeal swab from each participant. Over a roughly 2-month period, participants in the prospective study had the option of providing additional blood draws and questionnaires. Prospective study blood samples were shipped either frozen or at room temperature before DNA extraction.

TCRbeta CDR3 regions were amplified from genomic DNA by means of the immunoSEQ Assay, a bias-controlled multiplex PCR. Per the authors' processing: The number of nucleated cells in each sample was estimated by amplification of reference gene primers within the assay. To quantify the absolute abundance of each unique TCRbeta CDR3 rearrangement, sequence reads were collapsed and filtered. Productive Simpson clonality was computed per sample as the square root of Simpson's diversity index over productive rearrangements. TCRdb took over this immuneACCESS table, retaining in-frame rearrangements with V and J assigned. Such tables are incomplete; in checked studies, under half of the missing clones stem from an unresolved V gene, and the remainder is unexplained. V, J and clone size are those of that table, while D and trimming were read from the DNA. Counted in this sample were approximately 490,000 clones; approximately 86% of them appeared once. The leading ten clones occupy around 0.64% of the sample.

These data originate in a study of blood T cell repertoires in COVID-19 (dated by TCRdb to 2019 to 2021). Describing the broader study: Collaborator samples came from the United States, Italy and Spain and covered acute and convalescent phases of COVID-19. The sample metadata nearly always contained a de-identified subject ID, COVID-19 status, age in years and sex. A freely available public database, intended as a resource for researchers studying the immune response to SARS-CoV-2, is where the repertoires were released. The prospective study material was composed of cDNA or gDNA derived from T cells, B-cell-depleted T cells, or PBMCs. The dataset comprised deeply sampled blood TCRbeta repertoires from subjects exposed to, actively infected with, or recovered from COVID-19. Where HLA class I and class II types were available, the types were taken from metadata supplied by the sample provider, not from assay-based typing. The samples were drawn from two sources: the first 160 participants of the ongoing ImmuneRACE study, and about 1,300 subjects contributed by 6 global collaborators.

Study-wide conclusions, independent of this receptor: The amount of clinical and demographic metadata varied by source and participant and was provided uncurated.

The chain is made from TRBV20-1 and TRBJ2-2; 8 middle bases align to TRBD2. The sample comprised PBMCs or T cells enriched from blood (not recorded which). The receptor's source is a woman aged 18-35 years who had recovered from COVID-19. The sequence in DNA is TGCTCCGCGGGGGGTCCCGGGGAGCTGTTTTTT. It encodes CSAGGPGELFF.